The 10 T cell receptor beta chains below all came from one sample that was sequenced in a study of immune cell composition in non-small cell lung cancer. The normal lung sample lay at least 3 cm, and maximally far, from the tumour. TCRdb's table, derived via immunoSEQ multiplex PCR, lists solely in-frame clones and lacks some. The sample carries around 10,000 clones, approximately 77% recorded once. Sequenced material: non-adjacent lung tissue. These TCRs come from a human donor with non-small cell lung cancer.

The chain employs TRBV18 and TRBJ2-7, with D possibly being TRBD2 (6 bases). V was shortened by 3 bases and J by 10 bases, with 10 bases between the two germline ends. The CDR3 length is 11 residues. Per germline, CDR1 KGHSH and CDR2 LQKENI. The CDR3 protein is CASSPGGRQYF. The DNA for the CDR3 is TGTGCCAGCTCACCGGGGGGAAGACAGTACTTC.

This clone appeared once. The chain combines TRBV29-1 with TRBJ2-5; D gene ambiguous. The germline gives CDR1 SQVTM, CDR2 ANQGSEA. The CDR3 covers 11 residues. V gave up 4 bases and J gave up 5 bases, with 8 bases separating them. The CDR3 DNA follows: TGCAGCGTTGCTGATGTGGAGACCCAGTACTTC. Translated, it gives CSVADVETQYF.

The CDR3 DNA is TGTGCCATGCAGAAGGGAACTGAAGCTTTCTTT. Protein product: CAMQKGTEAFF. V gene TRBV28 combines with J gene TRBJ1-1; D not resolved. Germline CDR1 and CDR2: MDHEN and SYDVKM. Trimming pared 10 bases from V and 5 bases from J, leaving 11 bases between. The CDR3 has 11 amino acids.

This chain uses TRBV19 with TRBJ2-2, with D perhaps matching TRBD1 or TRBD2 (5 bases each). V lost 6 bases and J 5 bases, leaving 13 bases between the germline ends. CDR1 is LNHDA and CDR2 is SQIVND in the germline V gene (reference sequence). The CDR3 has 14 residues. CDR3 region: CASRRDRGTGELFF. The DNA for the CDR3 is TGTGCCAGTAGGAGGGACCGCGGTACCGGGGAGCTGTTTTTT.

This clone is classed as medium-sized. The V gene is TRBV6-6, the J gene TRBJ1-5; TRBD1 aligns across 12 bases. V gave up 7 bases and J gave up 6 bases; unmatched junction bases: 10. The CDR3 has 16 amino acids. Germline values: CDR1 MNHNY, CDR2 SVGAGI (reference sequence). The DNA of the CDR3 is TGTGCCAGCACCAGCCGGGACAGGGGGCGCGGTCAGCCCCAGCATTTT. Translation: CASTSRDRGRGQPQHF.

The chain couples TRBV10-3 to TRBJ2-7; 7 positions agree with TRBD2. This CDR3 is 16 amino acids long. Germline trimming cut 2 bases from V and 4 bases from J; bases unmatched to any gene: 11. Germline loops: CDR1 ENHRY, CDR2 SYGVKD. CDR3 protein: CAISEPGTTTLYEQYF. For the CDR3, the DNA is TGTGCCATCAGTGAGCCTGGGACTACCACCTTGTACGAGCAGTACTTC.

CDR3 sequence: CASSPRRGVYEQYF. The CDR3 nucleotides read TGTGCCAGCAGCCCTCGCCGCGGAGTCTACGAGCAGTACTTC. The J gene is TRBJ2-7, the V gene TRBV7-2; D is unresolved. The V gene lost 5 bases and the J gene lost 3 bases, with 14 bases spanning the gap. This CDR3 comprises 14 residues. Germline V gene data show CDR1 as SGHTA and CDR2 as FQGNSA.

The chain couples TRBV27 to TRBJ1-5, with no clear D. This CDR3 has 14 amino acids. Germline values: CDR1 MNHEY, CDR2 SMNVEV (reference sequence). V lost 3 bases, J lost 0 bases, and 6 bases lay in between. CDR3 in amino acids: CASSFGDSNQPQHF. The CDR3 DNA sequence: TGTGCCAGCAGTTTCGGGGATAGCAATCAGCCCCAGCATTTT.

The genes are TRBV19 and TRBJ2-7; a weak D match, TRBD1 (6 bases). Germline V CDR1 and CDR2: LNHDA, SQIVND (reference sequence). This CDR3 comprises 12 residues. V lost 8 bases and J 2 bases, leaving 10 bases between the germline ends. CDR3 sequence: CASGTTAYEQYF. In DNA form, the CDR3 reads TGTGCCAGTGGGACAACGGCCTACGAGCAGTACTTC.

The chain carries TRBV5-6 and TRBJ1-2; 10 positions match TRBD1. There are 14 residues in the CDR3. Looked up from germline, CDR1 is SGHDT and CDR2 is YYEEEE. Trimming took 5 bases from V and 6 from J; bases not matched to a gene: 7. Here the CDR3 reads CASSLQTGGNGYTF. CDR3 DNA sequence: TGTGCCAGCAGTCTCCAGACAGGGGGCAATGGCTACACCTTC.